The text below deals with one T cell receptor beta chain. Its matching antigen is unknown. The entry originates in a study of graft-versus-host responses after intestinal transplantation. Trimming took off 4 bases at V and 1 base at J, with 5 bases between the two ends. The CDR3 is 12 residues long. The germline gives CDR1 SGHRS, CDR2 YFSETQ. Profiled with immunoSEQ multiplex PCR; TCRdb holds only in-frame clones, not every one. Here the sample spans 80,000 to 90,000 clones, 85% to 90% being singletons. The receptor was isolated from a human donor who received an intestinal transplant. The J gene is TRBJ2-5, the V gene TRBV5-1; D not resolved. Source: unstimulated CD4+ T cells sorted from spleen or lymph node cells, taken before intestinal transplant. The CDR3 coding sequence is TGCGCCAGCAGCCCCTCCCAAGAGACCCAGTACTTC. This codes for CASSPSQETQYF.